This T cell receptor beta chain was profiled in a study of beta chain features in type 1 diabetes. Study-level results: Across all four CD4+ subsets, people with type 1 diabetes showed modestly shorter TCRB CDR3s. cDNA-based sequencing might over-represent cells highly expressing TCR.

Researchers reported sorting CD4+ naive, central memory, regulatory and stem cell-like memory cells via CD45RO/CCR7/CD25/CD127/CD95/CD27. To note about this clone: Its matching antigen is unknown.

As every portion of the isolated RNA was reverse transcribed, the sequencing read expressed TCRB transcripts. Sequenced by immunoSEQ multiplex PCR; TCRdb stores in-frame clones only, minus some. The sample records 150,000 to 200,000 clones, roughly 65% being singletons. This CDR3 comprises 14 residues. Germline V lookup: CDR1 SGDLS, CDR2 YYNGEE. Trimming removed 6 bases at V and 2 bases at J, with 11 bases between. The source of this sequence is a man aged 25 to 40 with type 1 diabetes. The chain links TRBV9 to TRBJ2-2; possibly TRBD1 for D (6 bases). Sequencing input: naive CD4+ T cells from blood. CDR3 sequence: CASNRAENTGELFF. The DNA of the CDR3 is TGTGCCAGCAACAGGGCAGAAAACACCGGGGAGCTGTTTTTT.